The clone carrying this T cell receptor (beta chain) came up once. The antigen is undetermined. This specimen comes from a study of Graves' ophthalmopathy and Graves' hyperthyroidism. Study findings and constraints: Detection in blood was also observed for most expanded thyroid clonotypes above 0.001 frequency. Ophthalmopathy progression was predicted with under 71% sensitivity and roughly 72% specificity.

The TCR beta CDR3 regions underwent amplification from RNA transcripts. The authors performed first-round RT-PCR with HTBI primers and then a second-round multiplex PCR. TCRdb processed the multiplex PCR reads anew with MiXCR; each CDR3 protein has one entry. The table lists about 230,000 distinct CDR3 sequences, approximately 42% of them singletons. Certain patients were not enrolled. These were patients with other autoimmune diseases, uncontrolled infections, pregnancy or lactation. Orbital computed tomography, thyroid ultrasound, TRAb, serum thyroxine and clinical symptoms formed the basis of diagnosis. This TCR came from an adult man with Graves' ophthalmopathy. What was sequenced was peripheral blood.

CDR3 bases: TGTGCTAGTGGTGCCCAACGGGAGTGGAGCCAAGAGACCCAGTACTTC. Protein: CASGAQREWSQETQYF. The chain has TRBV12-5 and TRBJ2-5, with a possible D match to TRBD2 (6 bases). The CDR3 totals 16 residues. The V end was cut by 5 bases, the J end by 1 base, with 17 bases between. The germline V gene has CDR1 LGHNT and CDR2 FRNRAP.